The present entry profiles one T cell receptor (beta chain) with its context. Antigen: not known. This CDR3 has 15 residues. V was clipped by 3 bases and J by 8 bases; unmatched bases: 12. Germline V gene sequence: CDR1 SGHTA, CDR2 FQGNSA. 60 Vbeta and 13 Jbeta primers were used in PCR. Using immunoSEQ multiplex PCR, the repertoire was profiled, and TCRdb retains in-frame clones only, with some absent. Of about 200,000 clones detected, approximately 77% appear once; the ten largest clones hold roughly 3.2%. The data were taken from a study of cytomegalovirus exposure and HLA in healthy donors. Whole-study results and caveats: According to a later analysis, donors in an Asian-associated ancestry cluster reportedly had fewer N-insertions than the approximately 620-donor mean. Being indistinguishable, some V segments were excluded, TRBV6-2 and TRBV6-3 among them. While the bulk of TCR sequences proved rare, some public TCRs turned up in many donors.

The TCR sequence derives from a man aged 40-55 years in good health and CMV-seropositive. Sequencing was performed on PBMCs. The chain links TRBV7-2 to TRBJ1-2; 7 nucleotides match TRBD1. Written as DNA, the CDR3 is TGTGCCAGCAGCTTCTCCTCGGGACAGCCGACGGGCTACACCTTC. As protein: CASSFSSGQPTGYTF. The full variable domain, with the rest looked up from reference TRBV7-2 and TRBJ1-2, is GAGVSQSPSNKVTEKGKDVELRCDPISGHTALYWYRQSLGQGLEFLIYFQGNSAPDKSGLPSDRFSAERTGGSVSTLTIQRTQQEDSAVYLCASSFSSGQPTGYTFGSGTRLTVV.